The rows below give T cell receptor beta chains drawn from one sample of a study of blood T cell repertoires in COVID-19. Sequenced by immunoSEQ multiplex PCR; TCRdb stores in-frame clones only, minus some. The top ten hold 8.2% of the sample, which has tens of thousands of clones, roughly 82% seen once. Sequencing was carried out using peripheral blood. The source is a woman aged 80 or over with acute or convalescent COVID-19. Both conserved end residues are part of each CDR3. D genes are given only for firm matches. A clone size is listed for some rows: how often the clone was seen (once, few, many), or a class if it is expanded.

cdr3_aa cdr3_nt clone_size j_call d_call v_call
CASSGRAISGELFF TGTGCCAGCAGCGGGCGGGCTATCTCCGGGGAGCTGTTTTTT . TRBJ2-2 . TRBV7-9
CASTHRVGEKLFF TGTGCCAGCACCCACAGGGTCGGGGAAAAACTGTTTTTT . TRBJ1-4 . TRBV6-5
CASSNWDRAYEQYF TGTGCCAGTAGTAACTGGGACAGGGCGTACGAGCAGTACTTC . TRBJ2-7 TRBD1 TRBV19
CASSPTDRSSGANVLTF TGCGCCAGCAGCCCCACGGACAGGAGCTCTGGGGCCAACGTCCTGACTTTC . TRBJ2-6 TRBD1 TRBV5-1
CATSDTPGGWGTGELFF TGTGCCACCAGTGACACACCGGGGGGATGGGGCACCGGGGAGCTGTTTTTT . TRBJ2-2 TRBD2 TRBV24-1
CASSLRTGAGNQPQHF TGTGCCAGCAGCCTCCGGACAGGGGCGGGCAATCAGCCCCAGCATTTT . TRBJ1-5 TRBD1 TRBV7-2
CASSMPSGVGYNEQFF TGTGCCAGTAGTATGCCAAGCGGGGTTGGCTACAATGAGCAGTTCTTC . TRBJ2-1 TRBD2 TRBV19
CASSSGRGERRQETQYF TGCGCCAGCAGCTCGGGCAGGGGTGAGAGAAGGCAAGAGACCCAGTACTTC . TRBJ2-5 . TRBV5-1
CASRPRLGQPQHF TGTGCCAGCAGGCCGCGTCTGGGCCAGCCCCAGCATTTT . TRBJ1-5 . TRBV7-8
CASSSLSGIGGLDNSPLHF TGTGCCAGCAGTTCCCTTTCAGGGATCGGGGGACTCGATAATTCACCCCTCCACTTT . TRBJ1-6 . TRBV27
CASSLDINYGYTF TGTGCCAGCAGCTTAGACATTAACTATGGCTACACCTTC once TRBJ1-2 . TRBV7-8
CASSLGTSGSTDTQYF TGTGCCAGCAGCTTAGGGACTAGCGGGAGCACAGATACGCAGTATTTT . TRBJ2-3 TRBD2 TRBV7-6
CAISDHPRENSGYTF TGTGCCATCAGTGATCACCCGCGGGAAAATAGTGGCTACACCTTC . TRBJ1-2 . TRBV10-3
CASSDRQRYNTEAFF TGTGCCAGCAGCGACAGACAGCGTTATAACACTGAAGCTTTCTTT . TRBJ1-1 . TRBV6-5
CSAAVASGYTF TGCAGTGCTGCCGTAGCATCTGGCTACACCTTC . TRBJ1-2 . TRBV20-1
CASSPRISGIPGDTQYF TGTGCCAGTAGTCCAAGAATTAGCGGGATCCCAGGGGATACGCAGTATTTT . TRBJ2-3 TRBD2 TRBV19
CASSQDRGTSDELFF TGCGCCAGCAGCCAAGATCGAGGGACTAGCGATGAGCTGTTTTTT once TRBJ2-2 TRBD2 TRBV4-1
CASSFSRTVDEQYF TGTGCCAGCAGTTTCTCCCGGACAGTGGACGAGCAGTACTTC . TRBJ2-7 . TRBV27
CASSQSGFSGNYEQYF TGCGCCAGCAGCCAATCCGGGTTCTCGGGAAACTACGAGCAGTACTTC . TRBJ2-7 . TRBV4-1
CASHWGDEQFF TGCGCCAGCCACTGGGGCGATGAGCAGTTCTTC . TRBJ2-1 . TRBV5-1
CASSFTANQPQHF TGTGCCAGCAGTTTCACAGCCAATCAGCCCCAGCATTTT . TRBJ1-5 . TRBV12-3/TRBV12-4
CASGFRQGIKGELFF TGTGCTAGTGGTTTTCGACAGGGTATTAAGGGGGAGCTGTTTTTT . TRBJ2-2 TRBD1 TRBV12-5
CASSVGSEGWETQYF TGTGCCAGCAGCGTAGGTTCGGAGGGTTGGGAGACCCAGTACTTC . TRBJ2-5 . TRBV9
CASSSPRGGGGNTIYF TGTGCCAGCAGTTCACCCCGGGGAGGGGGTGGAAACACCATATATTTT few TRBJ1-3 . TRBV28
CASSSPGQPYEQYF TGTGCCAGCAGCAGCCCGGGACAGCCCTACGAGCAGTACTTC large TRBJ2-7 TRBD1 TRBV7-9
CASSLRSPRNTGELFF TGCGCCAGCAGCTTGAGATCCCCGCGGAACACCGGGGAGCTGTTTTTT . TRBJ2-2 . TRBV5-1
CASSLAWQGDTQYF TGTGCCAGCAGCTTAGCCTGGCAGGGGGATACGCAGTATTTT few TRBJ2-3 . TRBV7-9
CASSLSIIGLSSTDTQYF TGTGCCAGCAGTTTATCGATAATTGGGCTTTCTAGCACAGATACGCAGTATTTT . TRBJ2-3 . TRBV27
CASSLPAIASTDTQYF TGCGCCAGCAGCTTGCCAGCTATAGCTAGCACAGATACGCAGTATTTT . TRBJ2-3 . TRBV5-1
CASSPGTGWGNQPQHF TGTGCCAGCAGTCCGGGTACAGGGTGGGGCAATCAGCCCCAGCATTTT . TRBJ1-5 . TRBV27
CASSLFSTSGGKETQYF TGTGCCAGCAGTTTATTCTCGACTAGCGGGGGAAAAGAGACCCAGTACTTC . TRBJ2-5 TRBD2 TRBV27
CASSLGLAYEQYF TGTGCCAGCAGCTTAGGACTAGCCTACGAGCAGTACTTC once TRBJ2-7 TRBD2 TRBV7-3
CASSPTGLANTGELFF TGTGCCAGCAGCCCCACCGGTCTGGCGAACACCGGGGAGCTGTTTTTT . TRBJ2-2 . TRBV9
CASSKIDTFNYGYTF TGTGCCAGTAGCAAGATCGACACTTTTAACTATGGCTACACCTTC . TRBJ1-2 . TRBV19
CASSLISGAGTQYF TGTGCCAGCAGTTTAATTAGCGGGGCCGGGACCCAGTACTTC . TRBJ2-5 TRBD2 TRBV27
CASSQRTARNTEAFF TGTGCCAGCAGTCAACGGACAGCCCGGAACACTGAAGCTTTCTTT . TRBJ1-1 . TRBV28
CAKQRGFENTEAFF TGTGCCAAACAGCGGGGTTTCGAGAACACTGAAGCTTTCTTT few TRBJ1-1 . TRBV2
CASSPRIGRGSTEAFF TGTGCCAGCAGCCCCAGGATCGGCAGGGGTTCCACTGAAGCTTTCTTT . TRBJ1-1 . TRBV14
CASSEQGTDYGYTF TGTGCCAGCAGTGAACAGGGAACGGACTATGGCTACACCTTC . TRBJ1-2 . TRBV6-1